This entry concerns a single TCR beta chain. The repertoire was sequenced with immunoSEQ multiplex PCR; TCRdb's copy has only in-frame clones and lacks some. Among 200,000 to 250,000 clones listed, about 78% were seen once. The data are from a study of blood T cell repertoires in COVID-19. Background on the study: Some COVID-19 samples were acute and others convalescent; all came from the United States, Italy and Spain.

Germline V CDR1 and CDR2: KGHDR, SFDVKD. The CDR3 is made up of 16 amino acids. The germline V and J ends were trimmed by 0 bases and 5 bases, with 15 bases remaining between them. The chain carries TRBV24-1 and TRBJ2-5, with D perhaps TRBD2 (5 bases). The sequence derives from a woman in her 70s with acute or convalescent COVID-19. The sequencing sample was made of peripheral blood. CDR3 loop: CATSDLQARGGETQYF. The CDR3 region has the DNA TGTGCCACCAGTGATTTGCAGGCCCGGGGTGGGGAGACCCAGTACTTC.